This TCR beta chain was observed in a study of cytomegalovirus exposure and HLA in healthy donors (dated by TCRdb to about 2017). With respect to the entire study: In an earlier analysis of around 540 of the donors, approximately 260 Gb of sequence data and 100 million or so unique TCR beta sequences from 150 million to 200 million T cells were reported. Approximately 300 gigabases of sequencing data and 91 million or so unique TCR sequences made up an early release that covered approximately 650 HLA-typed donors. Of the roughly 400 genotyped donors, roughly 80% fell in the genetic ancestry cluster associated with self-reported Caucasian donors. The aim of the study was to test whether cataloging public T cell receptors could identify signatures of past pathogen exposure. The study profiled the T cell repertoires of hundreds of subjects by immunosequencing and related them to cytomegalovirus serostatus. In addition to the first cohort of 666 subjects, a separate validation cohort of 120 different subjects was used. High-throughput TCR immunosequencing, statistical association of individual TCRs with disease status, and machine learning were combined to predict cytomegalovirus infection status. A later analysis re-analyzed previously published TCR beta repertoires from 550 to 700 donors and added high-resolution HLA genotyping to study TCR occurrence patterns. The later analysis used no new phenotypic data to find candidate immune exposures, relying instead on TCR beta sequences and their occurrence across donors. An earlier analysis of fewer than 750 of the donors used high-throughput TCR beta sequencing to judge whether each TCR beta V gene segment behaved as functional or pseudogenic. Alongside the repertoire data, information on donor age, sex, ethnicity and CMV serostatus was compiled. Genome-wide SNP genotypes for about three fifths of the roughly 670 donors were used in a later genetic analysis, which treated that subset as a discovery cohort. Every discovery cohort repertoire had been produced on one sequencing platform. Class I and class II HLA loci were covered by the typing at four-digit resolution. Typing coverage varied by locus: roughly 620-640 donors for A, B, C, DRB1 and DQB1; more than 500 for DQA1; around 610 for DPA1; under 490 for DPB1. Four to six DR-DQ haplotypes were handled as single units for association and clustering, since linkage in the cohort was strong. On average, roughly 200,000 unique TCR beta nucleotide sequences were sequenced per donor among a few hundred genotyped donors of the cohort, with roughly 18% of those sequences being non-productive.

Points the paper makes about the study in general: Specific HLA alleles were associated with some 15,000 TCR beta sequences at a false discovery rate of 0.05 in a later analysis. CMV serostatus was the only immune exposure information available for the cohort. This cohort had only TCR beta chains sequenced, and the lack of alpha or paired-chain data limited which features could be detected. It was suggested by the authors that the approach could potentially be generalized to other disease states and immunological phenotypes. Because counts were too low, more than 15 rarely observed V segments, including chromosome 9 orphons, were left out of the earlier analysis of approximately 580 of the donors. According to a later analysis, parvovirus B19, influenza, CMV and Epstein-Barr virus appeared linked to several top co-occurrence clusters. In an earlier analysis of over 550 of the donors, most TCR beta V segments were observed in productive rearrangements about 87% or about 30% of the time, broadly matching IMGT annotations. A further reported finding was that TCR beta sequences accurately predicted the HLA-A and HLA-B alleles for most subjects in the first cohort. Correlated functional status among segregating V segments might reflect linkage disequilibrium, but an unknown experimental factor could not be ruled out. A cluster of highly shared sequence variants was judged likely to represent a technical artifact of the sequencing pipeline. Sequencing depth was assumed to be roughly uniform across donors in the presence/absence analyses, though that assumption may not hold. The study listed 170 or so TCR beta chains as associated with cytomegalovirus. Three of the identified cytomegalovirus-associated TCR beta chains were confirmed in vitro to be specific for cytomegalovirus antigens. Because HLA typing was unavailable for some donors at each locus, only the typed subset was used in association tests. Some IMGT-functional V segments, including TRBV6-2 and TRBV6-3, could not be told apart with the 87-base-pair reads, so those segments were excluded. In a later analysis, HLA-associated TCR beta chains were found to be more clonally expanded and to have lower generation probabilities than equally common non-associated chains. When HLA alleles, especially DR and DQ, strongly co-occurred, TCR associations were difficult to assign to individual alleles. A later analysis found that most CMV-associated TCR beta chains appeared HLA-restricted, with HLA associations seemingly driven largely by CMV exposure. A later genetic analysis reported fewer N-insertions in productive TCRs among donors in an Asian-associated ancestry cluster than the roughly 700-donor mean. According to a later analysis, TCR association rates differed among HLA loci, with DRB1 alleles showing the most associated TCRs and HLA-C alleles showing the fewest. Cytomegalovirus status was reported to be diagnosed by the classifier with high specificity and sensitivity in both the original and validation cohorts. While some public TCRs were present in many individuals, most TCR sequences turned up only very rarely across donors. In a later genetic analysis, a missense DCLRE1C variant was associated with V-gene and J-gene trimming of TCR beta chains, and the association was replicated in an independent cohort.

The library was obtained by the immunoSEQ multiplex PCR assay. For the multiplex PCR, a mixture combining 60 forward primers for TCR Vbeta segments and 13 reverse primers for TCR Jbeta segments was used. The CDR3 region of rearranged TCR beta genes was amplified from genomic DNA with a multiplex PCR assay. On the Illumina HiSeq System, the amplified TCR beta libraries were sequenced as 87-base-pair reads. Turning to the authors' computational methods: In a later analysis, approximately 74 million unique TCR beta chains were counted across the approximately 640 repertoires, and approximately 9.9 million of these chains were shared by at least two donors. A nearest-neighbor algorithm error-corrected the raw reads and collapsed the reads into unique sequences, merging closely related sequences to remove PCR and sequencing errors. CDR3 sequences were aligned to IMGT reference sequences to assign V, D and J gene segments. Each retained sequence needed at least a six-nucleotide match to both a V gene segment and a J gene segment. Rearrangements were called productive when the CDR3 lacked stop codons and stayed in frame with V and J; all others were non-productive. Following IMGT convention, CDR3 was defined as the stretch from the second conserved V-encoded cysteine up to the conserved J-encoded phenylalanine. In an earlier analysis of approximately 500 of the donors, sequences lacking an unambiguous match to a single V gene segment were excluded. In an earlier analysis of around 590 of the donors, a V segment was called functional when productive rearrangements were above 56.7%, and segregating when the standard deviation between donors exceeded 5%. A statistical classification framework was developed to diagnose cytomegalovirus status using the catalog of TCR beta chain sequences. A later analysis assigned V and J genes by comparing TCR nucleotide sequences with IMGT/GENE-DB human TR gene sequences. Using the TCRdist pipeline, a later analysis assigned CDR3 sequences along with most-parsimonious VDJ recombination scenarios. In a later analysis, each TCR beta chain was defined by its CDR3 amino acid sequence together with its V-gene family, and reads without a unique V-gene family were excluded. A later analysis removed 500 to 600 highly shared, low-generation-probability nucleotide sequences to deal with suspected cross-contamination and a sequencing artifact. For each public chain, a later analysis derived a clonal expansion index from normalized ranks of inferred template counts within each repertoire. A later analysis computed generation probabilities with a VDJ recombination model fitted to out-of-frame rearrangements, and checked the results against IGoR. Hypergeometric tests were used in a later analysis to score TCR-TCR, TCR-HLA and TCR-CMV co-occurrence, with a repertoire-size bias correction applied to the TCR pairs. In a later analysis, false discovery rates were estimated by permuting HLA or CMV assignments 20 times. In a later analysis, co-occurring TCRs were grouped with DBSCAN, and TCRdist sequence similarity was added when clustering was performed within HLA-allele-positive subsets. Co-occurrence clustering excluded repertoires with fewer than 30,000 or more than 120,000 public chains, plus five with anomalous nucleotide sharing. What TCRdb holds here is the immuneACCESS table cut down to in-frame rearrangements. Part of the clones is not present; checked against another copy, under half of the missing clones reflect an unresolved V gene, and the others are unexplained. V, J and clone size are those of that table, while D and trimming were read from the DNA. The sample data list some 120,000 clones, and around 80% of these were observed just once. Jointly, the top ten make up approximately 3.1% of the sample.

On this clone itself: Its antigen is unknown. Base qualities are missing; no much larger clone stands one base away.

The cohort was made up of 500 to 800 healthy bone marrow donors. Cohort members were all nominally healthy when sampled, although unrecorded immune exposures were likely present. The donor was CMV seropositive and belonged to the group of 250 to 350 seropositive cohort members. A peripheral blood sample was collected from each donor, and TCR beta sequencing was performed on peripheral blood mononuclear cells. Genomic DNA was extracted from the blood cell samples with the Qiagen DNeasy Blood Extraction Kit. CDR1 and CDR2 (MNHNS, SASEGT) derive from the germline V gene. Spanning cysteine to phenylalanine, the CDR3 consists of 14 amino acids. The read is trimmed to its CDR3 DNA, 42 bases read in frame from base 1.

Recombination connected TRBV6-1 to TRBJ2-5; 10 central nucleotides agree with TRBD2. The J call may be wrong; the DNA end is better matched by TRBJ2-7. Specimen: PBMCs. This sequence was found in a woman aged 18-29 years in good health and CMV-seropositive. At the DNA level, the sequence is TGTGCCAGCAGCAGGACTAGCGGCTCCTACGAGCAGTACTTC. Its amino acids are CASSRTSGSYEQYF.